One TCR beta chain is described in this entry. The data stem from a study of T-cell memory formation after mild COVID-19. Looked up from germline, CDR1 is SGHAT and CDR2 is FQNNGV. With 4 bases clipped from V and 2 bases from J, the junction kept 1 base outside the gene matches. The CDR3 length is 15 residues. Via MiXCR, TCRdb re-called the 5' RACE reads, giving one row per CDR3 protein. The sample shows a few hundred thousand distinct CDR3 sequences, under 25% of them seen only once. The chain employs TRBV11-2 and TRBJ2-2, with 10 bases aligning to TRBD2. Material for sequencing was PBMCs or a T cell subset sorted from them (not recorded which). The clonotype was recovered from an adult woman who had mild COVID-19 (a few samples of this study predate the infection). Cell type and time point are not known. This chain's CDR3 is CASSWTSGNTGELFF. The CDR3, as DNA: TGTGCCAGCAGCTGGACTAGCGGAAACACCGGGGAGCTGTTTTTT.